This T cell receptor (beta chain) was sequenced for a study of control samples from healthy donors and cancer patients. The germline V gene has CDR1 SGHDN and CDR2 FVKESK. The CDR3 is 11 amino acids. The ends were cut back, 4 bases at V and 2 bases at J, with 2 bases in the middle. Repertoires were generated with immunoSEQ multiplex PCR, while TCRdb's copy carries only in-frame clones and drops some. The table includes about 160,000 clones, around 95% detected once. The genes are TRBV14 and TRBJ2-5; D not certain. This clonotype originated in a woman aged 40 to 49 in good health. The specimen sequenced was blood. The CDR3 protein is CASSLQETQYF. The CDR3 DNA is TGTGCCAGCAGCCTTCAAGAGACCCAGTACTTC. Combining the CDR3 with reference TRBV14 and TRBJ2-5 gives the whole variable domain EAGVTQFPSHSVIEKGQTVTLRCDPISGHDNLYWYRRVMGKEIKFLLHFVKESKQDESGMPNNRFLAERTGGTYSTLKVQPAELEDSGVYFCASSLQETQYFGPGTRLLVL.